Included here is one T cell receptor beta chain sequence, with context. This sample is part of a study of shared T cell receptors in the human thymus. The germline V gene encodes CDR1 LGHNA and CDR2 YSLEER. The CDR3 length is 17 residues. The V end was cut by 2 bases, the J end by 3 bases, with 18 bases between. Data came from immunoSEQ multiplex PCR; TCRdb stores just in-frame clones and leaves some out. The sample records about 660,000 clones, roughly 90% being singletons. The sample was also linked to a second study, of human thymus T cells. That paper adds: It was healthy Finnish infants having corrective surgery for congenital heart defects who were the donors. Thymic tissue was derived from resections collected during corrective heart surgery. The authors found apparently biased V and J gene usage in thymic and blood repertoires. Thymic repertoires of unrelated individuals were reported in related research to overlap highly.

This TCR derives from a boy in the first two years of life with a congenital heart defect. The sample was thymocytes. The J gene is TRBJ2-3, the V gene TRBV4-3, with D maybe TRBD2 (6 bases). The CDR3 bases are TGCGCCAGCAGCCAACCCATGGGGGGAAAAAGGACAGATACGCAGTATTTT. This sequence encodes CASSQPMGGKRTDTQYF.